One and the same sample provided the 7 T cell receptor beta chains below, sequenced in a study of CD8 T cells in ankylosing spondylitis. TCRdb reprocessed the 5' RACE reads with MiXCR, giving one entry per CDR3 protein. In the table there are about 240,000 distinct CDR3 sequences, 8% to 9.5% of which are singletons. Sequenced input: blood, either unsorted or a sorted T cell fraction (not recorded which). All receptors come from a male donor with ankylosing spondylitis or in good health (not recorded which).

Ten or more counts support this clonotype. The chain has TRBV14 and TRBJ2-1, with D perhaps matching TRBD1 or TRBD2 (6 bases each). Per germline, CDR1 SGHDN and CDR2 FVKESK. The V gene lost 0 bases and the J gene lost 0 bases, with 12 bases spanning the gap. This CDR3 spans 17 amino acids. Here the CDR3 reads CASSQERGVLSYNEQFF. Written as DNA, the CDR3 is TGTGCCAGCAGCCAAGAAAGGGGGGTCCTCTCCTACAATGAGCAGTTCTTC.

The chain combines TRBV7-9 with TRBJ1-3; the D is unclear. CDR1 and CDR2 (germline): SEHNR, FQNEAQ (reference sequence). The V gene lost 5 bases and the J gene lost 0 bases, with 14 bases spanning the gap. The CDR3 is 16 residues long. CDR3 in DNA: TGTGCCAGCAGCCGCCCGGGCCGAAGCTCTGGAAACACCATATATTTT. Protein sequence: CASSRPGRSSGNTIYF.

This clonotype was counted ten times or more. The chain uses TRBV20-1 and TRBJ1-2; 8 bases are a match to TRBD1. The V gene end was trimmed by 5 bases and the J gene end by 3 bases; junction bases not matched to a gene: 8. This CDR3 is built from 14 residues. CDR1 and CDR2 from the germline V gene are DFQATT and SNEGSKA (reference sequence). CDR3 bases: TGCAGTGCTCCTCCCTCAGGGGGCTACTATGGCTACACCTTC. The encoded protein is CSAPPSGGYYGYTF.

The table lists this clonotype with many counts. The J gene is TRBJ2-3, the V gene TRBV5-1; 7 bases map to TRBD1. CDR1 and CDR2 (germline): SGHRS, YFSETQ. The trim removed 4 bases at V and 1 base at J, leaving 12 bases unmatched. The CDR3 contains 17 residues. The CDR3: CASSTIKTGFGTDTQYF. The CDR3 DNA sequence: TGCGCCAGCAGCACGATAAAGACAGGGTTCGGCACAGATACGCAGTATTTT.

This chain uses TRBV7-2 with TRBJ2-1; D is ambiguous. The CDR3 is 14 amino acids. Germline V gene lookup returns CDR1 SGHTA and CDR2 FQGNSA. V was clipped by 4 bases and J by 5 bases, with 12 bases between them. CDR3 sequence: CASSSPDMDNEQFF. The CDR3, as DNA: TGTGCCAGCAGCTCCCCGGATATGGACAATGAGCAGTTCTTC.

This clonotype was observed at least ten times. V usage is TRBV11-3 and J usage is TRBJ1-3, with a possible D match to TRBD1 (5 bases). The CDR3 has 17 residues. Deletions cut 5 bases from V and 4 bases from J, with 21 bases between. Germline-derived CDR1 and CDR2 are SGHNT and YENEEA. As DNA, the CDR3 is TGTGCCAGCAGCCCAAACCTGGACACTCTGATCGGAAACACCATATATTTT. This gives the protein CASSPNLDTLIGNTIYF.

This chain links TRBV3-1 with TRBJ2-1; D is possibly TRBD1 or TRBD2 (5 bases each). Germline V CDR1 and CDR2: LGHDT, YNNKEL (reference sequence). Trimming pared 3 bases from V and 5 bases from J, leaving 23 bases between. This CDR3 contains 18 residues. CDR3 in DNA: TGTGCCAGCAGCCAGCTTCTTAGACCGGGACCCAGTAACAATGAGCAGTTCTTC. Translation gives CASSQLLRPGPSNNEQFF.